Presented here are 4 T cell receptor beta chains from one specimen sequenced in a study of cytomegalovirus exposure and HLA in healthy donors. The PCR made use of 60 Vbeta and 13 Jbeta primers. Clones were sequenced by immunoSEQ multiplex PCR, and TCRdb holds only the in-frame ones, with some missing. This table has about 86,000 clones, about 70% appearing once. The material sequenced was PBMCs. Receptor source: a man aged 60-69 years in good health and CMV-seronegative.

The V gene is TRBV10-3, the J gene TRBJ1-2; D possibly corresponds to TRBD1 (5 bases). CDR3 size: 18 residues. Trimming shortened V by 4 bases and J by 1 base, and 22 bases separated the two germline ends. Germline loops: CDR1 ENHRY, CDR2 SYGVKD. CDR3 nucleotides: TGTGCCATCAGTGGCTGGGTCGAGACAGACTCAAATAACTATGGCTACACCTTC. Translation gives CAISGWVETDSNNYGYTF.

This chain connects TRBV5-1 to TRBJ2-1; D ambiguous. The CDR3 is 13 amino acids. Per the germline V gene, CDR1 is SGHRS and CDR2 is YFSETQ. V was clipped by 3 bases and J by 6 bases, with 10 bases between them. The CDR3 protein is CASSSGSLNEQFF. The CDR3 nucleotides are TGCGCCAGCAGCTCCGGGTCCCTCAATGAGCAGTTCTTC.

The rearrangement links TRBV5-4 to TRBJ2-5; TRBD2 matches at 10 bases. Germline lookup yields CDR1 SGHNT and CDR2 YYREEE (reference sequence). V was clipped by 4 bases and J by 2 bases; unmatched bases: 8. The CDR3 is 16 amino acids. CDR3 sequence reads: CASSPARTSGQETQYF. The CDR3 DNA reads TGTGCCAGCAGCCCGGCTCGGACTAGCGGACAAGAGACCCAGTACTTC.

A remark on this clone: The germline gene is not matched at one end of the junction; a read error may be the cause. The chain recombines TRBV2 with TRBJ2-7; D gene uncertain. Germline V lookup: CDR1 SNHLY, CDR2 FYNNEI. This CDR3 is built from 13 residues. The CDR3 region is CASSELLSSEQYF. The CDR3 DNA reads as TGTGCCAGCAGTGAACTCCTCTCCTCCGAGCAGTACTTC.